These T cell receptor beta chains were read from a single sample in a study of blood T cells in healthy people across ages. TCRdb ran MiXCR on the 5' RACE reads and lists one entry per CDR3 protein. The repertoire holds fewer than 2,000,000 distinct CDR3 sequences, with about two fifths as singletons. The material sequenced was blood. These receptors all stem from a human donor in good health. The CDR3 runs from the conserved cysteine through the conserved F or W. The D gene is left open where the match is weak. Some rows have no size entry. The others give once, few or many, or a class for an expanded clone.

TRBJ1-2 TRBV28 few - TGTGCCAGCAGATTTTTCCATGGCTACACCTTC CASRFFHGYTF
TRBJ1-2 TRBV3-1 - TRBD1 TGTGCCAGCAGCCAAAGGGACAGGGAGAACTATGGCTACACCTTC CASSQRDRENYGYTF
TRBJ2-5 TRBV4-3 - - TGCGCCAGCAGCCCAGACCCCCCTGGGAGCGGTGAAGAGACCCAGTACTTC CASSPDPPGSGEETQYF
TRBJ1-4 TRBV15 - - TGTGCCACCAGCAGAGGCCAGGGAGGGTATGAAAAACTGTTTTTT CATSRGQGGYEKLFF
TRBJ2-5 TRBV5-6 - - TGTGCCAGCAGCCCCGGACTACTGGTGAATAGTGGACAGTACTTC CASSPGLLVNSGQYF
TRBJ2-5 TRBV7-9 - - TGTGCCAGCAGCGGCCCAGGGAAGGAGACCCAGTACTTC CASSGPGKETQYF
TRBJ2-7 TRBV7-2 few - TGTGCCAGCGGTCCCCGAAGACCCCCCTCAAACCAAGGTCCTTACTACGAGCAGTACTTC CASGPRRPPSNQGPYYEQYF
TRBJ1-2 TRBV20-1 - TRBD1 TGCAGTGCTAACGACAGGGGGAAAGATGGCTACACCTTC CSANDRGKDGYTF
TRBJ1-1 TRBV19 - TRBD1 TGTGCCAGTAGACCCCAGACAGGGCTGAACACTGAAGCTTTCTTT CASRPQTGLNTEAFF
TRBJ2-7 TRBV28 - - TGTGCCAGCACCTTGAAGTCCTTCTTGTTACAACCCTCCTACGAGCAGTACTTC CASTLKSFLLQPSYEQYF
TRBJ2-5 TRBV5-4 once TRBD2 TGTGCCAGCAGCTCCCGGACTAGCGGGGCAGAGACCCAGTACTTC CASSSRTSGAETQYF
TRBJ1-5 TRBV20-1 - TRBD1 TGCAGTGCTCCTGGGACAGACCTCGGGTTTAATCAGCCCCAGCATTTT CSAPGTDLGFNQPQHF
TRBJ1-1 TRBV9 - - TGTGCCAGCAGCGTAGCCGGCGGTAGTAGCGAAGCTTTCTTT CASSVAGGSSEAFF
TRBJ2-7 TRBV4-3 few - TGCGCCAGCAGCCAATTGTCGGCGGGCGGCTCCTACGAGCAGTACTTC CASSQLSAGGSYEQYF
TRBJ2-5 TRBV7-2 few TRBD2 TGTGCCAGCAGCTTTAGCGGGGGGGCCCCCGCGGAGACCCAGTACTTC CASSFSGGAPAETQYF
TRBJ2-7 TRBV29-1 - TRBD1 TGCAGCGTTGAATGGACAGGGGGCTACGAGCAGTACTTC CSVEWTGGYEQYF
TRBJ2-7 TRBV27 - TRBD2 TGTGCCAGCAGTTTATATCTGTCGGGAGGCTACGAGCAGTACTTC CASSLYLSGGYEQYF
TRBJ2-5 TRBV9 - - TGTGCCAGCACCCGAGGGGGGGCCCAAGAGACCCAGTACTTC CASTRGGAQETQYF
TRBJ2-1 TRBV3-1 few - TGTGCCAGCAGCCCCACGGGGGTACATGAGCAGTTCTTC CASSPTGVHEQFF
TRBJ2-3 TRBV7-9 - TRBD1 TGTGCCAGCAGCTTCGTAGGGACAGGGGGCACAGATACGCAGTATTTT CASSFVGTGGTDTQYF
TRBJ1-2 TRBV7-9 few TRBD1 TGTGCCAGCAGCTTACGCCTAATGAGGACAGGGGAAGGAGGGAACTATGGCTACACCTTC CASSLRLMRTGEGGNYGYTF
TRBJ2-7 TRBV7-3 many TRBD1 TGTGCCAGCAGCCCTACGACAGGGGGCTACGAGCAGTACTTC CASSPTTGGYEQYF
TRBJ1-1 TRBV6-4 - - TGTGCCAGCAGTGAGGTCCCGGGCACTGAAGCTTTCTTT CASSEVPGTEAFF
TRBJ2-2 TRBV2 few - TGTGCCAGCAAAGGGAGGAGGGACACTGGGGAGCTGTTTTTT CASKGRRDTGELFF